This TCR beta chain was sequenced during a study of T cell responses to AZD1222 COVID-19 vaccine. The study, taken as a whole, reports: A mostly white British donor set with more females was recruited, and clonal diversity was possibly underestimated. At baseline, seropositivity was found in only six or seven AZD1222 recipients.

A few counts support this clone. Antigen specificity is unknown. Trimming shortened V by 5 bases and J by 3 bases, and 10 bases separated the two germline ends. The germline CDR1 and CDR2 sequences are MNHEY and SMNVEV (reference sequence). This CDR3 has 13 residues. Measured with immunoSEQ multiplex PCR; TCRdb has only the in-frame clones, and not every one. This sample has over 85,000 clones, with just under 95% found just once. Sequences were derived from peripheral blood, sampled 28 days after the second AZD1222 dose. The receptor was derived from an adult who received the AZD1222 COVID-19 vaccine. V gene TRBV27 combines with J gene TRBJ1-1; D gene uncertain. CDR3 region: CASSPRSDTEAFF. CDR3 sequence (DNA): TGTGCCAGCAGTCCGAGATCGGACACTGAAGCTTTCTTT.